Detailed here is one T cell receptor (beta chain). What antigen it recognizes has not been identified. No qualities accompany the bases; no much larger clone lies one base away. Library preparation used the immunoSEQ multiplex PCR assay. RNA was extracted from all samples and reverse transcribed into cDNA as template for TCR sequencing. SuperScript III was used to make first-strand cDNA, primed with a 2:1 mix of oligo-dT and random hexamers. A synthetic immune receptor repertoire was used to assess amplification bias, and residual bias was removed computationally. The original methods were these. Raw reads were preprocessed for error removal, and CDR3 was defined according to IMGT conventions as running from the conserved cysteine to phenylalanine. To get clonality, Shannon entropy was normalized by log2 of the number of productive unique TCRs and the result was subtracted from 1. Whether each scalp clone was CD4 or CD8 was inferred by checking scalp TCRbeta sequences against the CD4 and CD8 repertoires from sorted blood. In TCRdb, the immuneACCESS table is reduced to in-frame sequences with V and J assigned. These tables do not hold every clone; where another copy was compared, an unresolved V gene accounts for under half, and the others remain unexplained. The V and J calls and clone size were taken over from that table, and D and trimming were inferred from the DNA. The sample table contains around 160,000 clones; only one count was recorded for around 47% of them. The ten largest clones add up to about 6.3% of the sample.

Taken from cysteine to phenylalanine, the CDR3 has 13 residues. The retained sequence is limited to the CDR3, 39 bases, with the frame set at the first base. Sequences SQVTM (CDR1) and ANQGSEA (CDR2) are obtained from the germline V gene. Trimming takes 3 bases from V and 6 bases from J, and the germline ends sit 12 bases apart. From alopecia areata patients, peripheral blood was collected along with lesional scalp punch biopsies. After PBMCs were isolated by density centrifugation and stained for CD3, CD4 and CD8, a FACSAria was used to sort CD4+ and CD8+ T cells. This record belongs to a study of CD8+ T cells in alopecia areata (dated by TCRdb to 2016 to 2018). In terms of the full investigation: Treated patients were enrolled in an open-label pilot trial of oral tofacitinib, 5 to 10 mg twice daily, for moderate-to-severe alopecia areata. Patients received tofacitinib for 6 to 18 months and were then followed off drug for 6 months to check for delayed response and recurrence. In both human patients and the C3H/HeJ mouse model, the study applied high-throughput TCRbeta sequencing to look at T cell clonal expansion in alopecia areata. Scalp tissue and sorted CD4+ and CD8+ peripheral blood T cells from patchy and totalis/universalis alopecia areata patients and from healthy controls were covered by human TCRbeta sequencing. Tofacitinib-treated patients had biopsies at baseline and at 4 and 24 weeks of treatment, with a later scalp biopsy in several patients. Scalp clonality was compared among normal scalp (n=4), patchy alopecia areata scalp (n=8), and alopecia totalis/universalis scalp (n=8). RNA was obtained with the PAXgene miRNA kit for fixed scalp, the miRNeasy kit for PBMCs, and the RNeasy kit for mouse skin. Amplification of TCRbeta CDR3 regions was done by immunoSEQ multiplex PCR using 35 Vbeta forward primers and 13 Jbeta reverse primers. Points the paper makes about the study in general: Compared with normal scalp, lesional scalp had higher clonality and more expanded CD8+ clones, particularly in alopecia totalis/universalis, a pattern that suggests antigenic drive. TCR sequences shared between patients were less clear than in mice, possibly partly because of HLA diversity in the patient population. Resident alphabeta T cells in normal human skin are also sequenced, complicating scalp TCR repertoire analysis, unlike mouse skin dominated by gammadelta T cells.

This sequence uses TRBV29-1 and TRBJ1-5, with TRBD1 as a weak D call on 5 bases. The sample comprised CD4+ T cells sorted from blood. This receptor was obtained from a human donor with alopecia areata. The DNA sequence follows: TGCAGCGTTGAGGGTATCGGGGGTCAGCCCCAGCATTTT. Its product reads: CSVEGIGGQPQHF.